In this sample, the clone carrying this T cell receptor (beta chain) turned up a few times. This entry is derived from a study of T cells after yellow fever vaccination. In germline, CDR1 is SGHNT, CDR2 YYREEE (reference sequence). The CDR3 spans 16 residues. The V gene end was trimmed by 2 bases and the J gene end by 2 bases; junction bases not matched to a gene: 9. Template switching by 5'RACE produced TCR cDNA, adding a universal primer site and UMIs. Each CDR3 protein is one row after TCRdb ran MiXCR on the 5' RACE reads. This sample has 300,000 to 400,000 distinct CDR3 sequences; 8.7% occur once, and the top ten carry about 20%.

This specimen was PBMCs, taken on the day of the first yellow fever vaccination. V usage is TRBV5-4 and J usage is TRBJ2-5, with TRBD1 matching 7 bases. This clonotype was obtained from a young man who received the YFV17D yellow fever vaccine. The CDR3 DNA follows: TGTGCCAGCAGCTTCCCCCCCCGACAGGGACAAGAGACCCAGTACTTC. Translating gives CASSFPPRQGQETQYF. Supplemented by reference TRBV5-4 and TRBJ2-5, the full variable domain reads ETGVTQSPTHLIKTRGQQVTLRCSSQSGHNTVSWYQQALGQGPQFIFQYYREEENGRGNFPPRFSGLQFPNYSSELNVNALELDDSALYLCASSFPPRQGQETQYFGPGTRLLVL.